The 17 T cell receptor beta chains listed next were all sequenced from one sample in a study of a mutant IDH1 vaccine in newly diagnosed glioma (dated by TCRdb to about 2021). These receptors' targets are unknown. The time point label for this specimen denotes: week 47, end of study. Each vaccine dose, consisting of 300 ug of a 20-mer mutant IDH1 peptide in Montanide, was administered subcutaneously with topical imiquimod. Library generation was performed with the immunoSEQ multiplex PCR assay. This immuneACCESS table, as held by TCRdb, lists in-frame sequences with V and J called but not all clones. Of the missing ones, under half trace to an unresolved V gene in checked studies; the others have no known cause. A total of 60,000 to 70,000 clones appear in this sample, around four fifths of them only once. Jointly, the top ten make up roughly 4% of the sample. This sample comprised PBMCs, obtained from a glioma patient whose treatment included an IDH1 peptide vaccine. Source of these receptors: a man between 25 and 39 years old with glioma.

The rearrangement links TRBV19 to TRBJ2-5; D uncertain. The CDR3 contains 13 residues. CDR1 is LNHDA and CDR2 is SQIVND in the germline V gene (reference sequence). V was cut by 4 bases and J by 2 bases, with 8 bases left in between. The CDR3 is CASSRAFQETQYF. The DNA for the CDR3 is TGTGCCAGTAGTAGGGCATTTCAAGAGACCCAGTACTTC.

The V and J genes are TRBV6-4 and TRBJ2-2; 8 bases map to TRBD1. Germline V gives CDR1 MRHNA, CDR2 SNTAGT. The CDR3 is 14 residues long. The junction had 2 bases not matched to a gene; V was cut back by 5 bases and J by 3 bases. CDR3 residues: CASSHRGYTGELFF. The CDR3 nucleotides are TGTGCCAGCAGTCACAGGGGGTACACCGGGGAGCTGTTTTTT.

The rearrangement uses TRBV19 and TRBJ2-1; tentatively, D is TRBD1 (5 bases). This CDR3 contains 13 residues. Per germline, CDR1 LNHDA and CDR2 SQIVND (reference sequence). Trimming removed 5 bases at V and 6 bases at J, with 11 bases between. The CDR3 DNA reads as TGTGCCAGTAGTGTCGGACAAGTCAATGAGCAGTTCTTC. This codes for CASSVGQVNEQFF.

The rearrangement links TRBV7-9 to TRBJ2-1; 8 positions agree with TRBD1. Trimming took 2 bases from V and 0 from J; bases not matched to a gene: 6. The germline V gene encodes CDR1 SEHNR and CDR2 FQNEAQ (reference sequence). The CDR3 has 17 residues. This chain's CDR3 is CASSLSRDRSSYNEQFF. The CDR3 DNA sequence: TGTGCCAGCAGCTTATCCCGGGACAGGTCCTCCTACAATGAGCAGTTCTTC.

The chain couples TRBV5-1 to TRBJ2-3; 12 positions match TRBD2. This CDR3 has 21 residues. CDR1 and CDR2 (germline): SGHRS, YFSETQ. V shed 0 bases, J shed 7 bases, and the junction held 21 bases outside the gene matches. The CDR3 region is CASSLAADTAKTSGSRYTQYF. CDR3 DNA sequence: TGCGCCAGCAGCTTGGCAGCCGATACGGCCAAGACTAGCGGGAGTCGGTATACGCAGTATTTT.

The chain links TRBV7-9 to TRBJ2-2; tentative D call: TRBD1 (6 bases). Germline V lookup: CDR1 SEHNR, CDR2 FQNEAQ (reference sequence). Between the trimmed V and J ends, which lost 6 bases and 3 bases, there was a span of 17 bases. CDR3 length: 16 residues. The CDR3 DNA is TGTGCCAGCAGTACAGGGTTAGGATTCTACACCGGGGAGCTGTTTTTT. Amino acid sequence: CASSTGLGFYTGELFF.

The chain has TRBV4-2 and TRBJ1-1; 9 positions match TRBD1. The germline gives CDR1 LGHNA, CDR2 YNFKEQ. V was clipped by 3 bases and J by 11 bases; unmatched bases: 13. The CDR3 loop spans 15 amino acids. CDR3 nucleotide sequence: TGTGCCAGCAGCCATACCTCGGGACAGGGAGTAGGGGCTTTCTTT. Protein sequence: CASSHTSGQGVGAFF.

The genes are TRBV6-5 and TRBJ1-1; 12 bases line up with TRBD1. The germline V gene has CDR1 MNHEY and CDR2 SVGAGI. The CDR3 consists of 16 residues. The V gene end was trimmed by 2 bases and the J gene end by 5 bases; junction bases not matched to a gene: 6. The CDR3 coding sequence is TGTGCCAGCAGTTACCAGGGACAGGGGGCAAGTACTGAAGCTTTCTTT. The encoded protein is CASSYQGQGASTEAFF.

This chain joins TRBV18 and TRBJ1-4; TRBD1 matches 8 bases. Per germline, CDR1 KGHSH and CDR2 LQKENI. The CDR3 consists of 15 residues. The junction had 11 bases not matched to a gene; V was cut back by 6 bases and J by 8 bases. For the CDR3, the DNA is TGTGCCAGCTCGCGAGGGACAGGCGAAGGGGAAAAACTGTTTTTT. This codes for CASSRGTGEGEKLFF.

The J gene is TRBJ1-2, the V gene TRBV12-5; D is undetermined. V was shortened by 2 bases and J by 4 bases, with 11 bases between the two germline ends. CDR3 length equals 14 residues. Germline CDR1 LGHNT, CDR2 FRNRAP. CDR3 sequence: CASGLTRRAYGYTF. The CDR3 DNA is TGTGCTAGTGGTTTGACCAGACGGGCCTATGGCTACACCTTC. Combining the CDR3 with reference TRBV12-5 and TRBJ1-2 gives the whole variable domain DARVTQTPRHKVTEMGQEVTMRCQPILGHNTVFWYRQTMMQGLELLAYFRNRAPLDDSGMPKDRFSAEMPDATLATLKIQPSEPRDSAVYFCASGLTRRAYGYTFGSGTRLTVV.

This chain connects TRBV6-5 to TRBJ2-5; D not resolved. The CDR3 is made up of 14 amino acids. The germline gives CDR1 MNHEY, CDR2 SVGAGI. Trimming pared 2 bases from V and 5 bases from J, leaving 12 bases between. DNA for the CDR3: TGTGCCAGCAGTTACCACAGTTCGTTGGAGACCCAGTACTTC. This sequence encodes CASSYHSSLETQYF.

This clone was seen just once. The CDR3 region has the DNA TGTGCCAGCAGTTATAGACTAGCGGGGGGCTACGAGCAGTACTTC. This gives the protein CASSYRLAGGYEQYF. The chain employs TRBV27 and TRBJ2-5; 13 bases agree with TRBD2. Judging by the DNA end, TRBJ2-7 fits better; the J call may be wrong. This CDR3 has 15 amino acids. Per the germline V gene, CDR1 is MNHEY and CDR2 is SMNVEV (reference sequence).

The J gene is TRBJ1-1, the V gene TRBV7-9, with 10 nucleotides matching TRBD1. CDR3 length: 15 residues. Germline V gene data show CDR1 as SEHNR and CDR2 as FQNEAQ (reference sequence). The V gene end was trimmed by 5 bases and the J gene end by 0 bases; junction bases not matched to a gene: 3. CDR3 sequence reads: CASSAGQGMNTEAFF. In nucleotides, the CDR3 is TGTGCCAGCAGCGCGGGACAGGGGATGAACACTGAAGCTTTCTTT. The entire variable domain, with the rest obtained from reference TRBV7-9 and TRBJ1-1, is as follows: DTGVSQNPRHKITKRGQNVTFRCDPISEHNRLYWYRQTLGQGPEFLTYFQNEAQLEKSRLLSDRFSAERPKGSFSTLEIQRTEQGDSAMYLCASSAGQGMNTEAFFGQGTRLTVV.

The genes are TRBV4-1 and TRBJ2-7; D perhaps matches TRBD2 (6 bases). From germline, CDR1 is MGHRA and CDR2 YSYEKL. This CDR3 is built from 15 residues. The germline V and J ends were trimmed by 1 base and 3 bases, with 13 bases remaining between them. The CDR3 region has the DNA TGCGCCAGCAGCCAAGCGGGACTCGAGATCTACGAGCAGTACTTC. Amino acid sequence: CASSQAGLEIYEQYF.

The chain couples TRBV28 to TRBJ1-2, with D possibly matching TRBD1 (6 bases). Per germline, CDR1 MDHEN and CDR2 SYDVKM. V lost 1 base, J lost 1 base, and 10 bases lay in between. The CDR3 sequence is 15 residues long. CDR3 bases: TGTGCCAGCAGTTTATACGGCAGGGGTAACTATGGCTACACCTTC. As protein: CASSLYGRGNYGYTF.

The chain combines TRBV7-7 with TRBJ1-2; 7 positions match TRBD1. The CDR3 covers 15 residues. J lost 4 bases, V lost 5 bases, and 10 bases had no gene match. Looked up from germline, CDR1 is SSHAT and CDR2 is FNYEAQ (reference sequence). The CDR3 coding sequence is TGTGCCAGCAGCCTACGGGACAGAGCTACCTATGGCTACACCTTC. Its translation is CASSLRDRATYGYTF.

The gene calls are TRBV10-3 and TRBJ2-1, with a tentative D call TRBD1 (6 bases). The germline CDR1 and CDR2 sequences are ENHRY and SYGVKD. V gave up 3 bases and J gave up 8 bases, with 17 bases separating them. This CDR3 is built from 15 residues. CDR3 coding DNA: TGTGCCATCAGTGACCCAGAGGACAGCCTTGATGAGCAGTTCTTC. Amino acid sequence: CAISDPEDSLDEQFF.